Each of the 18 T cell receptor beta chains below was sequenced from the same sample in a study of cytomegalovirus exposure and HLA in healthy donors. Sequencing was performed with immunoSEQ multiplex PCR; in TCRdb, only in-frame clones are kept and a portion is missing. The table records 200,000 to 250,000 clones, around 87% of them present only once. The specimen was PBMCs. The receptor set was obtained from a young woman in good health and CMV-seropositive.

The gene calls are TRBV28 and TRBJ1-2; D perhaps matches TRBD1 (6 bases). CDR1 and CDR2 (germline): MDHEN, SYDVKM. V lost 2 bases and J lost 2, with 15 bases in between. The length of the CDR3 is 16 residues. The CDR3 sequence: CASSLSWGHSNYGYTF. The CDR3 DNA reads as TGTGCCAGCAGTTTAAGTTGGGGACATTCAAACTATGGCTACACCTTC.

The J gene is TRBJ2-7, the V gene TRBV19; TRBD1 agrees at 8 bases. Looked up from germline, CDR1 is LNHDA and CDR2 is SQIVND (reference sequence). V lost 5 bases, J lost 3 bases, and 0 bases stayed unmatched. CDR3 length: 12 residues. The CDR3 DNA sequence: TGTGCCAGTAGTGGGACAGGCTACGAGCAGTACTTC. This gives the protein CASSGTGYEQYF.

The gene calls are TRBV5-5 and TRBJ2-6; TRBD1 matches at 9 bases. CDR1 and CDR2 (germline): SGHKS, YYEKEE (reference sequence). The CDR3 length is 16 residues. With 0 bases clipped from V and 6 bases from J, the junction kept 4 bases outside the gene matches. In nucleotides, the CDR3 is TGTGCCAGCAGCTTGGGGGACAGGGAGGCGGCCAACGTCCTGACTTTC. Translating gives CASSLGDREAANVLTF.

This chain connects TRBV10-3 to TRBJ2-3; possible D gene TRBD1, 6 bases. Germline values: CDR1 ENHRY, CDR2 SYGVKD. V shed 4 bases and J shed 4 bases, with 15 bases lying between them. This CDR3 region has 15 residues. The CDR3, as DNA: TGTGCCATCAGTGGGGGGCAAGAGGTGGCAGATACGCAGTATTTT. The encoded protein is CAISGGQEVADTQYF.

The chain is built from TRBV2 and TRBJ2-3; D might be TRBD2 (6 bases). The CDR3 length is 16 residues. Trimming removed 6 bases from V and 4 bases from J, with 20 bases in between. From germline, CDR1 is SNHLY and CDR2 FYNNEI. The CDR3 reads CASRGAAGSRADTQYF. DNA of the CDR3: TGTGCCAGCAGAGGGGCGGCCGGGAGCCGCGCAGATACGCAGTATTTT.

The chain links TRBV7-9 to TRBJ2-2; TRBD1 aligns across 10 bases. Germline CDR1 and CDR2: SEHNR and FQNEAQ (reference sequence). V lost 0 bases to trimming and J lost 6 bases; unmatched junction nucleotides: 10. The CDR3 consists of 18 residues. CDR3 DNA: TGTGCCAGCAGCTTAGCAGGGCCGGGACAGGGGAGTCCCGGGGAGCTGTTTTTT. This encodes CASSLAGPGQGSPGELFF. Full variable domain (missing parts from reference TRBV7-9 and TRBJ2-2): DTGVSQNPRHKITKRGQNVTFRCDPISEHNRLYWYRQTLGQGPEFLTYFQNEAQLEKSRLLSDRFSAERPKGSFSTLEIQRTEQGDSAMYLCASSLAGPGQGSPGELFFGEGSRLTVL.

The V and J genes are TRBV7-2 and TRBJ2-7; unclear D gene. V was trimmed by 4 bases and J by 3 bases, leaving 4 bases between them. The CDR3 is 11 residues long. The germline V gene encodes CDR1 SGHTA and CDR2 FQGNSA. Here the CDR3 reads CASSSFYEQYF. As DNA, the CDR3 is TGTGCCAGCAGCTCTTTCTACGAGCAGTACTTC.

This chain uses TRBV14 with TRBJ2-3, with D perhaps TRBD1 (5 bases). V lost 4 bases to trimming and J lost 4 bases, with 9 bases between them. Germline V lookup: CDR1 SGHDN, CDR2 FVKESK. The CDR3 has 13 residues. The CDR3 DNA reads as TGTGCCAGCAGCCTCTCAGGGTCAGATACGCAGTATTTT. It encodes CASSLSGSDTQYF.

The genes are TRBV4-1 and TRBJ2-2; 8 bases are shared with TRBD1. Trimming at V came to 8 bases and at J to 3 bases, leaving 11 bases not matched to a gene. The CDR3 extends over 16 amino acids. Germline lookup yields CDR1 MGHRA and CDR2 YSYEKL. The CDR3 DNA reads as TGCGCCAGCGGAGGGCCGGGACAGGACTACACCGGGGAGCTGTTTTTT. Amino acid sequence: CASGGPGQDYTGELFF.

DNA for the CDR3: TGTGCCAGCATGGGGACTAGCGGCTACGAGCAGTACTTC. This gives the protein CASMGTSGYEQYF. The V call is TRBV28, the J call TRBJ2-7, with TRBD2 identical over 11 bases. The V gene's germline CDR1 is MDHEN and CDR2 SYDVKM. V lost 7 bases, J lost 3 bases, and 2 bases stayed unmatched. There are 13 residues in the CDR3.

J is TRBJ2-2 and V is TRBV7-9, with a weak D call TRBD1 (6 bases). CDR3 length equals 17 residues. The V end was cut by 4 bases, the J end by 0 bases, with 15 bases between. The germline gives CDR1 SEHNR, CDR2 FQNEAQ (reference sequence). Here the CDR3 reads CASSSKRTVPNTGELFF. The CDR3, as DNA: TGTGCCAGCAGCTCAAAGAGGACAGTTCCGAACACCGGGGAGCTGTTTTTT.

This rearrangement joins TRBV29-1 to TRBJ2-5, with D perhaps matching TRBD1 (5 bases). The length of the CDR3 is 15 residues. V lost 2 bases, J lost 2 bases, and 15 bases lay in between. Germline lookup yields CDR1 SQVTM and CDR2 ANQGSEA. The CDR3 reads CSVEPQGTGQETQYF. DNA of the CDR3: TGCAGCGTTGAACCCCAGGGCACTGGGCAAGAGACCCAGTACTTC.

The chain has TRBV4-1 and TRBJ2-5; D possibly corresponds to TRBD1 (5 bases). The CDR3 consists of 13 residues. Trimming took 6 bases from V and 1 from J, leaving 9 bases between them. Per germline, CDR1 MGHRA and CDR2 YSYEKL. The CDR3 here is CASRPDSQETQYF. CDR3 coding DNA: TGCGCCAGCAGACCCGACAGCCAAGAGACCCAGTACTTC.

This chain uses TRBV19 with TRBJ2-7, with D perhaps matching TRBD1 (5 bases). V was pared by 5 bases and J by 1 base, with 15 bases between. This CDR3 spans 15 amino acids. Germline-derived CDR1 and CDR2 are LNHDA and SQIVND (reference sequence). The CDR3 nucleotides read TGTGCCAGTAGTCCCTCAGGCTACAGGTCCTACGAGCAGTACTTC. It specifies CASSPSGYRSYEQYF.

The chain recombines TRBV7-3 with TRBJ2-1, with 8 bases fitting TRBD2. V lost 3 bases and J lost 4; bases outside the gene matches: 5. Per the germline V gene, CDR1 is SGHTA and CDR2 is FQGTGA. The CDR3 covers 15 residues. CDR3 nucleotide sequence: TGTGCCAGCAGCTTTACTAGCGGACCTTACAATGAGCAGTTCTTC. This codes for CASSFTSGPYNEQFF. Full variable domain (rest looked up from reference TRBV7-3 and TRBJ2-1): GAGVSQTPSNKVTEKGKYVELRCDPISGHTALYWYRQSLGQGPEFLIYFQGTGAADDSGLPNDRFFAVRPEGSVSTLKIQRTERGDSAVYLCASSFTSGPYNEQFFGPGTRLTVL.

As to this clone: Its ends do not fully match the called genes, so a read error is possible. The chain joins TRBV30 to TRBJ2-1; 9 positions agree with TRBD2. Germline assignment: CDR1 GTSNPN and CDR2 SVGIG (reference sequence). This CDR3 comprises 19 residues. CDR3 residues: CAWSVRAGGPRFSHNEQFF. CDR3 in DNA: TGTGCCTGGAGTGTAAGGGCGGGAGGGCCACGATTCTCCCACAATGAGCAGTTCTTC.

Here the CDR3 reads CASSKGGQPQHF. CDR3 sequence (DNA): TGTGCCAGTAGTAAAGGGGGTCAGCCCCAGCATTTT. The chain has TRBV19 and TRBJ1-5; D is possibly TRBD1 (6 bases). The germline V gene encodes CDR1 LNHDA and CDR2 SQIVND (reference sequence). V was shortened by 4 bases and J by 6 bases, with 7 bases between the two germline ends. There are 12 residues in the CDR3.

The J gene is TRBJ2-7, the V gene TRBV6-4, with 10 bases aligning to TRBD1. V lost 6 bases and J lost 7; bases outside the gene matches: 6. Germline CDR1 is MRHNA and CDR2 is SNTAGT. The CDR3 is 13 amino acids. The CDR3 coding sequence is TGTGCCAGCAGGCCCTCGGACAGGGGGGAGCAGTACTTC. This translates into CASRPSDRGEQYF.